Presented here are 23 T cell receptor beta chains from one specimen sequenced in a study of blood T cell repertoires in COVID-19. TCRdb's table, derived via immunoSEQ multiplex PCR, lists solely in-frame clones and lacks some. Among roughly 180,000 clones listed, approximately 85% were seen once. The specimen was peripheral blood. The source is a woman aged 55-70 years with acute or convalescent COVID-19.

This chain joins TRBV6-6 and TRBJ1-1, with TRBD1 as a possible D gene (5 bases). V shed 0 bases and J shed 3 bases, with 8 bases lying between them. Germline V gene lookup returns CDR1 MNHNY and CDR2 SVGAGI (reference sequence). CDR3 length: 14 amino acids. CDR3 nucleotides: TGTGCCAGCAGTTACTCGTGGGGGGACACTGAAGCTTTCTTT. As protein: CASSYSWGDTEAFF.

This chain connects TRBV29-1 to TRBJ2-3, with D perhaps matching TRBD2 (5 bases). Germline CDR1 and CDR2: SQVTM and ANQGSEA. CDR3 length equals 18 residues. The V gene lost 5 bases and the J gene lost 1 base, with 25 bases spanning the gap. In DNA form, the CDR3 reads TGCAGCGTTAGCGGCTGGACTCAAGCAAGCCTTGGCACAGATACGCAGTATTTT. Its translation is CSVSGWTQASLGTDTQYF.

This clone appeared a single time. The chain combines TRBV5-1 with TRBJ1-4; 9 bases line up with TRBD1. Germline V gene lookup returns CDR1 SGHRS and CDR2 YFSETQ. The CDR3 consists of 15 residues. Trimming took 4 bases from V and 6 from J; bases not matched to a gene: 7. CDR3 sequence reads: CASSVGTGMDEKLFF. As DNA, the CDR3 is TGCGCCAGCAGCGTCGGGACAGGGATGGATGAAAAACTGTTTTTT.

This chain connects TRBV29-1 to TRBJ1-2, with D possibly TRBD1 on 6 matching bases. CDR3 length: 12 residues. V shed 7 bases and J shed 4 bases, with 13 bases lying between them. Looked up from germline, CDR1 is SQVTM and CDR2 is ANQGSEA. This chain's CDR3 is CSDGQSSYGYTF. CDR3 nucleotide sequence: TGCAGCGACGGACAGTCCTCCTATGGCTACACCTTC.

The chain employs TRBV11-3 and TRBJ2-1; TRBD2 agrees at 7 bases. The CDR3 is 15 residues long. CDR1 and CDR2 (germline): SGHNT, YENEEA. V dropped 0 bases and J dropped 7; count of bases not matched to a gene: 6. CDR3 amino acids: CASSLDGGGRNEQFF. The DNA for the CDR3 is TGTGCCAGCAGCTTAGATGGTGGCGGGAGAAATGAGCAGTTCTTC.

This chain links TRBV18 with TRBJ1-1; D ambiguous. Trimming removed 6 bases from V and 1 base from J, with 12 bases in between. This CDR3 spans 14 amino acids. Germline V CDR1 and CDR2: KGHSH, LQKENI. Written as DNA, the CDR3 is TGTGCCAGCTCCAGTGGACGGGGGAACACTGAAGCTTTCTTT. Translation: CASSSGRGNTEAFF.

This rearrangement joins TRBV3-1 (or the pseudogene TRBV3-2) to TRBJ2-1; 7 bases fit TRBD2. This CDR3 is built from 17 residues. The ends lost 4 bases at V and 0 bases at J; junction bases unmatched: 9. Germline loops: CDR1 LGHDT, CDR2 YNNKEL (reference sequence). The CDR3 region is CASSRAGSFRSYNEQFF. The CDR3 DNA reads as TGTGCCAGCAGCCGAGCGGGGAGCTTCCGCTCCTACAATGAGCAGTTCTTC.

The chain links TRBV7-8 to TRBJ1-5, with 10 bases lining up with TRBD1. With 3 bases clipped from V and 5 bases from J, the junction kept 10 bases outside the gene matches. There are 17 residues in the CDR3. Germline CDR1 SGHVS, CDR2 FQNEAQ. The CDR3, as DNA: TGTGCCAGCAGCTTGAGGCGTGGGACAGGGGTCGATCAGCCCCAGCATTTT. It encodes CASSLRRGTGVDQPQHF.

This clone showed up just a few times. This rearrangement joins TRBV24-1 to TRBJ2-6; D unresolved. This CDR3 has 14 amino acids. Germline CDR1 is KGHDR and CDR2 is SFDVKD. V was trimmed by 6 bases and J by 2 bases, leaving 7 bases between them. CDR3 in DNA: TGTGCCACCAGTCTATCGGCTGGGGCCAACGTCCTGACTTTC. This encodes CATSLSAGANVLTF.

This chain joins TRBV7-9 and TRBJ1-4, with D maybe TRBD1 (5 bases). V was shortened by 2 bases and J by 7 bases, with 17 bases between the two germline ends. The CDR3 contains 16 residues. CDR1 and CDR2 (germline): SEHNR, FQNEAQ (reference sequence). The chain's CDR3 is CASSLSGSSGAEKLFF. In DNA, the CDR3 is TGTGCCAGCAGCTTAAGCGGGTCCTCTGGGGCTGAAAAACTGTTTTTT.

This sequence joins TRBV5-6 and TRBJ1-4; D perhaps matches TRBD1 (6 bases). The CDR3 sequence is 14 residues long. CDR1 is SGHDT, CDR2 YYEEEE, per germline. V lost 0 bases and J 7 bases, leaving 10 bases between the germline ends. The CDR3 region has the DNA TGTGCCAGCAGCTTGGGGGGGCCGAGTGAAAAACTGTTTTTT. This gives the protein CASSLGGPSEKLFF.

This chain connects TRBV5-6 to TRBJ2-7, with no clear D. This CDR3 comprises 14 residues. V lost 1 base and J lost 2, with 10 bases in between. Per germline, CDR1 SGHDT and CDR2 YYEEEE. The CDR3 sequence is CASSLSLATYEQYV. The CDR3 DNA reads TGTGCCAGCAGCTTGTCGTTAGCTACCTACGAGCAGTACGTC.

On this clone itself: The same CDR3 can be traced to other DNA sequences in this sample. The rearrangement uses TRBV2 and TRBJ2-1; D perhaps matches TRBD1 (5 bases). Trimming shortened V by 6 bases and J by 4 bases, and 10 bases separated the two germline ends. CDR1 and CDR2 (germline): SNHLY, FYNNEI. The CDR3 runs to 13 residues. CDR3 DNA sequence: TGTGCCAGCAGCAGGCAGGGTTACAATGAGCAGTTCTTC. It yields the protein CASSRQGYNEQFF.

The rearrangement uses TRBV27 and TRBJ1-5; D perhaps matches TRBD1 (5 bases). The CDR3 has 14 residues. Trimming shortened V by 3 bases and J by 6 bases, and 12 bases separated the two germline ends. CDR1 MNHEY and CDR2 SMNVEV come from the germline V gene (reference sequence). CDR3 protein: CASSFVGDGQPQHF. Written as DNA, the CDR3 is TGTGCCAGCAGTTTTGTAGGGGATGGTCAGCCCCAGCATTTT.

CDR3 in amino acids: CASRELRQGNTEAFF. CDR3 bases: TGTGCCAGCAGGGAACTCCGGCAGGGGAACACTGAAGCTTTCTTT. V gene TRBV2 combines with J gene TRBJ1-1; D perhaps matches TRBD1 (5 bases). Germline loops: CDR1 SNHLY, CDR2 FYNNEI. The CDR3 loop spans 15 amino acids. V was shortened by 6 bases and J by 1 base, with 15 bases between the two germline ends.

The chain employs TRBV29-1 and TRBJ1-2; 7 bases fit TRBD1. The CDR3 is 11 residues long. CDR1 and CDR2 from the germline V gene are SQVTM and ANQGSEA. V dropped 8 bases and J dropped 8; count of bases not matched to a gene: 8. CDR3 loop: CSTRDSQGYTF. For the CDR3, the DNA is TGCAGCACCCGGGACAGCCAGGGCTACACCTTC.

The chain couples TRBV28 to TRBJ1-2; 8 bases line up with TRBD1. V was pared by 8 bases and J by 2 bases, with 4 bases of the junction left unmatched. The CDR3 runs 13 residues. Germline CDR1 is MDHEN and CDR2 is SYDVKM. CDR3 sequence: CASLRQGNYGYTF. The CDR3 nucleotides are TGTGCCAGCCTCCGACAGGGGAACTATGGCTACACCTTC.

V gene TRBV5-4 combines with J gene TRBJ1-2; D not certain. The CDR3 has 13 amino acids. CDR1 and CDR2 from the germline V gene are SGHNT and YYREEE (reference sequence). Deletions cut 0 bases from V and 2 bases from J, with 5 bases between. For the CDR3, the DNA is TGTGCCAGCAGCTTGGTTCAGAACTATGGCTACACCTTC. This sequence encodes CASSLVQNYGYTF.

This chain uses TRBV10-3 with TRBJ2-2; a possible D gene is TRBD2 (5 bases). This CDR3 spans 16 amino acids. The V and J ends lost 4 bases and 3 bases respectively, with 15 bases between them. From germline, CDR1 is ENHRY and CDR2 SYGVKD. The CDR3 nucleotides are TGTGCCATCAGTGCAGCCACCCGGGGTCACACCGGGGAGCTGTTTTTT. It specifies CAISAATRGHTGELFF.

The chain carries TRBV19 and TRBJ1-5, with D perhaps matching TRBD1 (5 bases). CDR3 length: 13 amino acids. V lost 5 bases to trimming and J lost 7 bases, with 12 bases between them. The germline V gene has CDR1 LNHDA and CDR2 SQIVND (reference sequence). For the CDR3, the DNA is TGTGCCAGTAGTGAGGGACTAGCCCAGCCCCAGCATTTT. This gives the protein CASSEGLAQPQHF.

The V gene is TRBV7-2, the J gene TRBJ2-1; TRBD2 agrees at 7 bases. V lost 4 bases, J lost 6 bases, and 6 bases stayed unmatched. CDR3 size: 14 residues. Germline V CDR1 and CDR2: SGHTA, FQGNSA. The CDR3 here is CASSSSSGTNEQFF. The CDR3 region has the DNA TGTGCCAGCAGCTCGTCTAGCGGTACCAATGAGCAGTTCTTC.

The table lists this clone with a few counts. This chain connects TRBV5-4 to TRBJ2-7, with a weak D call TRBD2 (6 bases). This CDR3 is built from 13 residues. CDR1 is SGHNT and CDR2 is YYREEE in the germline V gene (reference sequence). V was clipped by 4 bases and J by 7 bases, with 15 bases between them. The DNA of the CDR3 is TGTGCCAGCAGCCGGGGACCTGCGGGGGAGCAGTACTTC. Protein product: CASSRGPAGEQYF. Variable domain in full (rest from reference TRBV5-4 and TRBJ2-7): ETGVTQSPTHLIKTRGQQVTLRCSSQSGHNTVSWYQQALGQGPQFIFQYYREEENGRGNFPPRFSGLQFPNYSSELNVNALELDDSALYLCASSRGPAGEQYFGPGTRLTVT.

CDR3: CASSESPYSYNEQFF. Here the CDR3 DNA reads TGTGCCAGCAGTGAATCCCCTTACTCCTACAATGAGCAGTTCTTC. V gene TRBV6-1 combines with J gene TRBJ2-1, with unresolved D. Germline values: CDR1 MNHNS, CDR2 SASEGT. This CDR3 contains 15 residues. V lost 2 bases, J lost 0 bases, and 8 bases lay in between.